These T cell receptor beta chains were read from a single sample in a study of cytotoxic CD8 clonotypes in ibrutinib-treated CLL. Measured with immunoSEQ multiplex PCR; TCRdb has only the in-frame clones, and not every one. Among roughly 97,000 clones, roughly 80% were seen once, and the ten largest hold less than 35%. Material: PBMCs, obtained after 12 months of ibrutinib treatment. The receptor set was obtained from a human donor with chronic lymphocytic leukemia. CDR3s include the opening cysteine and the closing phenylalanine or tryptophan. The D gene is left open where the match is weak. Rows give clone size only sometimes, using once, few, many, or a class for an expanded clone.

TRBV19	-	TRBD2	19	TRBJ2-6	CASSTATSGGPRRANVLTF	TGTGCCAGTAGTACGGCGACTAGCGGGGGGCCCCGGCGGGCCAACGTCCTGACTTTC
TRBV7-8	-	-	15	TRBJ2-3	CASSLRSEFTDTQYF	TGTGCCAGCAGCTTGCGGTCCGAGTTTACAGATACGCAGTATTTT
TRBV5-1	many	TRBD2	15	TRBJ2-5	CASSLGGGGRETQYF	TGCGCCAGCAGCTTGGGCGGGGGGGGCCGTGAGACCCAGTACTTC
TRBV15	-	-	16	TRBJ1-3	CATSRDRESSGNTIYF	TGTGCCACCAGCAGAGACAGGGAGAGCTCTGGAAACACCATATATTTT
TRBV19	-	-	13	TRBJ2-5	CASSIIAEETQYF	TGTGCCAGTAGTATCATCGCGGAAGAGACCCAGTACTTC
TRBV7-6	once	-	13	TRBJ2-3	CASSSPPTDTQYF	TGTGCCAGCAGTTCGCCCCCCACAGATACGCAGTATTTT
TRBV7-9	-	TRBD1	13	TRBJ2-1	CASSPGQGRSEFF	TGTGCCAGCAGCCCGGGACAGGGGAGGTCTGAGTTCTTC
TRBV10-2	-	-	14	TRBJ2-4	CASSEAFPKNIQYF	TGCGCCAGCAGTGAGGCTTTTCCCAAAAACATTCAGTACTTC
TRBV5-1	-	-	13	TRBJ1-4	CASSLELNEKLFF	TGCGCCAGCAGCTTGGAGCTTAATGAAAAACTGTTTTTT
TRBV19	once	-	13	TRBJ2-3	CASRTRSTDTQYF	TGTGCCAGTCGGACAAGAAGCACAGATACGCAGTATTTT
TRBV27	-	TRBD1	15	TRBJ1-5	CASSGRGVGNQPQHF	TGTGCCAGCAGTGGCAGGGGGGTGGGCAATCAGCCCCAGCATTTT
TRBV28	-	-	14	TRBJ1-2	CASSLWDRNYGYTF	TGTGCCAGCAGTTTATGGGACAGAAACTATGGCTACACCTTC
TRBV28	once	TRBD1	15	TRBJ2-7	CASRGLGTGGNGQYF	TGTGCCAGCAGAGGATTAGGGACAGGGGGCAACGGGCAGTACTTC
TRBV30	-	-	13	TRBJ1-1	CASQTSWGYEAFF	TGTGCCTCCCAAACCTCGTGGGGTTATGAAGCTTTCTTT
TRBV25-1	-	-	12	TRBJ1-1	CASSDRGTEAFF	TGTGCCAGCAGTGACAGGGGCACTGAAGCTTTCTTT
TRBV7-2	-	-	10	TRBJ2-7	CASSGDEQYF	TGTGCCAGCAGCGGAGACGAGCAGTACTTC
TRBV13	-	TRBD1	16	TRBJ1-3	CASSTRTGGFGNTIYF	TGTGCCAGCAGCACCAGGACAGGGGGCTTTGGAAACACCATATATTTT
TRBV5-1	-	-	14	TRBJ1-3	CASSPNGAGNTIYF	TGCGCCAGCAGCCCTAATGGAGCTGGAAACACCATATATTTT
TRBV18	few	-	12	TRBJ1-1	CASLGGNTEAFF	TGTGCCAGCTTAGGCGGGAACACTGAAGCTTTCTTT
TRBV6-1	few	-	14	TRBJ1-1	CASSEGGQNTEAFF	TGTGCCAGCAGTGAGGGTGGGCAGAACACTGAAGCTTTCTTT
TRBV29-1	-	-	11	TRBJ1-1	CSVETRSEAFF	TGCAGCGTTGAAACCCGGTCTGAAGCTTTCTTT
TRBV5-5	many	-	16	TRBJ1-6	CASSTGQNQGNSPLHF	TGTGCCAGCAGCACAGGACAGAATCAAGGGAATTCACCCCTCCACTTT
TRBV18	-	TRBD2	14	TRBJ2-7	CASSPGGGSYEQYF	TGTGCCAGCTCACCAGGCGGGGGCTCCTACGAGCAGTACTTC
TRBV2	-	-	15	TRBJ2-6	CASSVEFSGANVLTF	TGTGCCAGCAGTGTCGAGTTCTCTGGGGCCAACGTCCTGACTTTC
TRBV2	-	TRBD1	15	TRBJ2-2	CASSGADRDTGELFF	TGTGCCAGCAGTGGTGCGGACAGGGACACCGGGGAGCTGTTTTTT
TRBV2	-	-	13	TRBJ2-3	CASRPGVTDTQYF	TGTGCCAGCCGACCCGGGGTCACAGATACGCAGTATTTT
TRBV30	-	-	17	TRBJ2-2	CAWSGTRQGTSTGELFF	TGTGCCTGGAGTGGGACCAGACAGGGGACTAGCACCGGGGAGCTGTTTTTT
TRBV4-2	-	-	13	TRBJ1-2	CASSSTGFPGYTF	TGTGCCAGCAGCTCCACAGGGTTTCCTGGCTACACCTTC
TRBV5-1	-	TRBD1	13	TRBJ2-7	CASSADRAYEQYF	TGCGCCAGCAGCGCGGACAGGGCGTACGAGCAGTACTTC
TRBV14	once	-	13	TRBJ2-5	CASSQGELETQYF	TGTGCCAGCAGCCAAGGAGAGTTAGAGACCCAGTACTTC
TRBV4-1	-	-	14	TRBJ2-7	CASSQGTVSYEQYF	TGCGCCAGCAGCCAAGGGACGGTTTCCTACGAGCAGTACTTC
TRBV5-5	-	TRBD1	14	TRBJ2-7	CASSQPTGVYEQYF	TGTGCCAGCAGCCAACCGACAGGGGTCTACGAGCAGTACTTC
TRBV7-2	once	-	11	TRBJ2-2	CASSPSWELFF	TGTGCCAGCAGCCCGTCGTGGGAGCTGTTTTTT
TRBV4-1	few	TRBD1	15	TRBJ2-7	CASSQGGQGAYEQYF	TGCGCCAGCAGCCAAGGGGGACAGGGGGCCTACGAGCAGTACTTC
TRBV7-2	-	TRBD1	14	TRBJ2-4	CASSVGQGENIQYF	TGTGCCAGCAGCGTGGGACAGGGGGAAAACATTCAGTACTTC
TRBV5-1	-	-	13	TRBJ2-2	CASSLRPSGELFF	TGCGCCAGCAGCTTGAGGCCCTCCGGGGAGCTGTTTTTT
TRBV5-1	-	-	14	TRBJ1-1	CASSLGAGNTEAFF	TGCGCCAGCAGCTTGGGTGCGGGGAACACTGAAGCTTTCTTT
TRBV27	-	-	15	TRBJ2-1	CASSWGPGTPNEQFF	TGTGCCAGCAGTTGGGGCCCCGGGACGCCAAATGAGCAGTTCTTC
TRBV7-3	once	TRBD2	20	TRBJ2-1	CASSLGLAGGPILTFNEQFF	TGTGCCAGCAGCTTAGGGCTAGCGGGGGGACCGATCCTTACCTTCAATGAGCAGTTCTTC
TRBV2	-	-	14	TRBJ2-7	CASSEANFGGEQYF	TGTGCCAGCAGTGAAGCAAACTTTGGGGGCGAGCAGTACTTC
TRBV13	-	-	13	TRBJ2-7	CASSYGSSYEQYF	TGTGCCAGCAGTTACGGGAGTTCGTACGAGCAGTACTTC
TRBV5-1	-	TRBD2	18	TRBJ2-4	CASSWAPGLAERGDIQYF	TGCGCCAGCAGCTGGGCCCCGGGACTAGCGGAACGGGGGGACATTCAGTACTTC
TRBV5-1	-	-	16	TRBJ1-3	CASSLAVSNSGNTIYF	TGCGCCAGCAGCTTGGCAGTTAGCAACTCTGGAAACACCATATATTTT
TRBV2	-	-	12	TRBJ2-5	CASRPGLETQYF	TGTGCCAGCCGTCCGGGCCTGGAGACCCAGTACTTC
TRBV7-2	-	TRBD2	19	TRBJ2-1	CASSLVRLAGGSSYNEQFF	TGTGCCAGCAGCTTAGTACGACTAGCGGGGGGGAGCTCCTACAATGAGCAGTTCTTC
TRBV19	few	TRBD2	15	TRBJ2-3	CASSNSGGAQHTQYF	TGTGCCAGTAGTAATAGCGGGGGGGCGCAGCATACGCAGTATTTT
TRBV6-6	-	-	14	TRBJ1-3	CASSDPGEGNTIYF	TGTGCCAGCAGTGATCCAGGGGAGGGAAACACCATATATTTT
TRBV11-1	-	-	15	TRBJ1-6	CASSLAGSYNSPLHF	TGTGCCAGCAGCTTAGCGGGGTCCTATAATTCACCCCTCCACTTT
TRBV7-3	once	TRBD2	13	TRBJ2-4	CASGHKGRDIQYF	TGTGCCAGCGGACACAAAGGGAGGGACATTCAGTACTTC
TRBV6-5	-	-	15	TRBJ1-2	CASSYDIWSNYGYTF	TGTGCCAGCAGTTACGATATTTGGAGTAACTATGGCTACACCTTC
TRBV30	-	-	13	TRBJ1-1	CAWSVPRQKEAFF	TGTGCCTGGAGTGTACCCCGACAAAAGGAAGCTTTCTTT
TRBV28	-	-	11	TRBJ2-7	CASSTIYEQYF	TGTGCCAGCTCAACTATATACGAGCAGTACTTC
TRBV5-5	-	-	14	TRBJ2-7	CASSLAAGTYEQYF	TGTGCCAGCAGCTTGGCCGCCGGGACCTACGAGCAGTACTTC
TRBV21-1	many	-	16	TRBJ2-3	CASSKDCGRDTDTQYF	TGTGCCAGCAGCAAAGATTGCGGCCGCGACACAGATACGCAGTATTTT
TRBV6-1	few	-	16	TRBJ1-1	CASSEVTAGWGTEAFF	TGTGCCAGCAGTGAAGTCACAGCAGGGTGGGGCACTGAAGCTTTCTTT
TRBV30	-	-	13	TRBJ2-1	CAWSVRLSEKQFF	TGTGCCTGGAGTGTACGTCTGTCAGAAAAGCAGTTCTTC
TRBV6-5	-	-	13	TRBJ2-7	CASHPGGPYEQYF	TGTGCCAGCCACCCAGGGGGGCCATACGAGCAGTACTTC
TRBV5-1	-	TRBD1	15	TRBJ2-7	CASSLTGVRSYEQYF	TGCGCCAGCAGCTTGACAGGGGTTAGGTCCTACGAGCAGTACTTC